Following are 16 T cell receptor beta chains from one sample sequenced in a study of blood T cell repertoires in COVID-19 (dated by TCRdb to about 2020). Libraries were prepared through the immunoSEQ multiplex PCR assay. TCRdb stores this immuneACCESS table with in-frame sequences only. Part of the clones is absent; in the studies checked, under half of the shortfall reflects unresolved V genes, and no reason is known for the rest. This sample lists tens of thousands of clones; more than 70% were detected once. The ten largest clonotypes hold less than 3% of the sample. The sequenced sample consisted of peripheral blood. Every receptor here comes from a man over 45 with COVID-19, enrolled during active disease.

The chain joins TRBV10-3 to TRBJ2-1; 12 bases line up with TRBD2. The CDR3 is made up of 17 amino acids. Germline trimming cut 2 bases from V and 0 bases from J; bases unmatched to any gene: 2. CDR1 is ENHRY and CDR2 is SYGVKD in the germline V gene. In DNA form, the CDR3 reads TGTGCCATCAGTGAGACTAGCGGGGGGACCTCCTACAATGAGCAGTTCTTC. It is translated as CAISETSGGTSYNEQFF.

This chain uses TRBV6-4 with TRBJ2-4; D not certain. The CDR3 has 14 amino acids. CDR1 is MRHNA, CDR2 SNTAGT, per germline. Trimming stripped 3 bases from V and 1 base from J, with 7 bases between. The CDR3 loop is CASSEVEAKNIQYF. The CDR3 DNA reads as TGTGCCAGCAGTGAAGTCGAGGCCAAAAACATTCAGTACTTC.

The CDR3 sequence is CASSLDSGQTQETQYF. The CDR3 bases are TGTGCCAGCAGCTTAGATTCGGGACAGACACAAGAGACCCAGTACTTC. The chain links TRBV7-2 to TRBJ2-5; 7 nucleotides align to TRBD1. V shed 1 base, J shed 2 bases, and the junction held 7 bases outside the gene matches. The CDR3 has 16 amino acids. Per the germline V gene, CDR1 is SGHTA and CDR2 is FQGNSA.

V gene TRBV28 combines with J gene TRBJ2-1; 9 nucleotides line up with TRBD2. CDR3 length: 13 residues. Germline V lookup: CDR1 MDHEN, CDR2 SYDVKM. The ends lost 4 bases at V and 16 bases at J; junction bases unmatched: 11. The CDR3 reads CASSSPQGGGAFF. In DNA, the CDR3 is TGTGCCAGCAGTTCACCCCAGGGCGGGGGGGCATTCTTC.

The chain combines TRBV7-9 with TRBJ1-3; D ambiguous. The CDR3 is 12 amino acids. V was trimmed by 5 bases and J by 8 bases, leaving 10 bases between them. Per germline, CDR1 SEHNR and CDR2 FQNEAQ (reference sequence). CDR3 residues: CASSLDADTIYF. DNA of the CDR3: TGTGCCAGCAGCCTTGATGCGGACACCATATATTTT.

Note on this clone: The junction and the germline gene differ at one end; a read error may be behind it. The rearrangement links TRBV7-7 to TRBJ1-4; tentatively, D is TRBD1 (6 bases). There are 13 residues in the CDR3. CDR1 is SSHAT, CDR2 FNYEAQ, per germline (reference sequence). CDR3 sequence (DNA): TGTGCTAGCAGTCGGACAGTAAATGAAAAACTGTTTTTT. Translation: CASSRTVNEKLFF.

Only one count was recorded for this clone. The V gene is TRBV4-3, the J gene TRBJ1-6, with TRBD1 identical over 10 bases. This CDR3 contains 15 residues. V lost 5 bases and J lost 8; bases outside the gene matches: 6. In germline, CDR1 is LGHNA, CDR2 YSLEER. This CDR3 reads CASSSGDRGYSPLHF. In nucleotides, the CDR3 is TGCGCCAGCAGCAGCGGGGACAGGGGCTATTCACCCCTCCACTTT.

This clone turned up a few times. This rearrangement joins TRBV7-9 to TRBJ1-3; a possible D gene is TRBD1 (5 bases). Germline CDR1 SEHNR, CDR2 FQNEAQ (reference sequence). Trimming took 5 bases from V and 2 from J, leaving 16 bases between them. This CDR3 has 16 amino acids. Here the CDR3 DNA reads TGTGCCAGCAGCGCCCAGGGAAAAAACACTGGAAACACCATATATTTT. Its protein product is CASSAQGKNTGNTIYF.

The DNA for the CDR3 is TGTGCCAGCAGCTCGACAGGCTATGGCTACACCTTC. Translated: CASSSTGYGYTF. The chain joins TRBV2 to TRBJ1-2, with TRBD1 as a possible D gene (6 bases). V was pared by 6 bases and J by 4 bases, with 9 bases between. The V gene's germline CDR1 is SNHLY and CDR2 FYNNEI. The CDR3 covers 12 residues.

V gene TRBV7-9 combines with J gene TRBJ1-1, with 9 bases identical to TRBD1. V gave up 5 bases and J gave up 3 bases; unmatched junction bases: 10. This CDR3 has 16 amino acids. CDR1 is SEHNR, CDR2 FQNEAQ, per germline (reference sequence). CDR3 DNA sequence: TGTGCCAGCAGCAACCCCACAAGACAGGGGGACACTGAAGCTTTCTTT. It codes for CASSNPTRQGDTEAFF.

The rearrangement uses TRBV24-1 and TRBJ2-3, with D perhaps matching TRBD1 (5 bases). Trimming left V 5 bases short and J 9 bases short, with 17 bases between. The CDR3 spans 14 residues. The V gene's germline CDR1 is KGHDR and CDR2 SFDVKD. CDR3 DNA: TGTGCCACCAGTGGCCCCTCCATCCAGGGCACGCAGTATTTT. It translates to CATSGPSIQGTQYF.

J is TRBJ1-6 and V is TRBV19, with TRBD1 identical over 8 bases. CDR1 LNHDA and CDR2 SQIVND come from the germline V gene (reference sequence). This CDR3 has 16 amino acids. V gave up 5 bases and J gave up 2 bases; unmatched junction bases: 5. In nucleotides, the CDR3 is TGTGCCAGTAGTCTCCGGACAGGGACCTATAATTCACCCCTCCACTTT. This translates into CASSLRTGTYNSPLHF.

V and J are TRBV6-5 and TRBJ2-7; 9 bases align to TRBD1. There are 14 residues in the CDR3. CDR1 and CDR2 (germline): MNHEY, SVGAGI. The junction had 7 bases not matched to a gene; V was cut back by 5 bases and J by 5 bases. Here the CDR3 reads CASSPRDRVHEQYF. Written as DNA, the CDR3 is TGTGCCAGCAGTCCCCGGGACAGGGTCCACGAGCAGTACTTC.

The chain is built from TRBV9 and TRBJ2-3; D is undetermined. V was clipped by 4 bases and J by 0 bases, with 6 bases between them. The CDR3 contains 13 residues. Germline V gives CDR1 SGDLS, CDR2 YYNGEE. CDR3 DNA: TGTGCCAGCAGCCCCATTAGCACAGATACGCAGTATTTT. This encodes CASSPISTDTQYF.

The chain links TRBV9 to TRBJ2-5, with D uncertain. From germline, CDR1 is SGDLS and CDR2 YYNGEE. This CDR3 has 13 amino acids. V lost 1 base and J lost 1, with 5 bases in between. In DNA form, the CDR3 reads TGTGCCAGCAGCGTACAGGTCCAAGAGACCCAGTACTTC. Translated, it gives CASSVQVQETQYF.

A single count supports this clone. V is TRBV3-1 (or the pseudogene TRBV3-2) and J is TRBJ1-1; TRBD1 agrees at 9 bases. The CDR3 runs 12 residues. V lost 9 bases, J lost 4 bases, and 3 bases stayed unmatched. Per germline, CDR1 LGHDT and CDR2 YNNKEL (reference sequence). The CDR3 region is CASKTGGTEAFF. In DNA form, the CDR3 reads TGTGCCAGTAAGACAGGGGGCACTGAAGCTTTCTTT.